The 10 T cell receptor beta chains presented below share a single source sample, sequenced in a study of identical twins. TCRdb reanalysed the 5' RACE reads using MiXCR and keeps one entry per CDR3 protein. The sample includes roughly 750,000 distinct CDR3 sequences, around 20% of them seen just once. These data were likewise used in another study, on T cells expressing NK-cell markers.

The sample taken for sequencing was PBMCs. These receptors all come from a woman under 30 in good health.

This clonotype was found a few times. The chain has TRBV28 and TRBJ2-1; no firm D call. The CDR3 totals 12 residues. Germline CDR1 is MDHEN and CDR2 is SYDVKM. V lost 5 bases, J lost 14 bases, and 16 bases lay in between. The CDR3 region is CASSPPRQPEFF. The CDR3 region has the DNA TGTGCCAGCAGTCCCCCGAGACAACCCGAGTTCTTC.

Only one count was recorded for this clonotype. The chain has TRBV7-9 and TRBJ2-5; TRBD2 matches 14 bases. Germline V gene lookup returns CDR1 SEHNR and CDR2 FQNEAQ (reference sequence). The CDR3 covers 20 residues. V was clipped by 4 bases and J by 4 bases; unmatched bases: 17. CDR3 coding DNA: TGTGCCAGCAGCTGCGCCGGGACTAGCGGGAGATGTGAGGCTCGAGAGACCCAGTACTTC. Its translation: CASSCAGTSGRCEARETQYF.

This clonotype occurred a few times. The chain joins TRBV12-3 or TRBV12-4 to TRBJ2-4; a possible D gene is TRBD2 (6 bases). The CDR3 sequence is 14 residues long. V gave up 3 bases and J gave up 8 bases, with 14 bases separating them. CDR3 protein: CASSLGGGPDIQYF. In nucleotides, the CDR3 is TGTGCCAGCAGTTTGGGGGGAGGTCCGGACATTCAGTACTTC.

This chain connects TRBV20-1 to TRBJ1-2; D is uncertain. Germline loops: CDR1 DFQATT, CDR2 SNEGSKA (reference sequence). CDR3 length: 8 residues. V shed 8 bases and J shed 6 bases, with 4 bases lying between them. The CDR3 DNA is TGCAGTCTAAATGGCTACACCTTC. As protein: CSLNGYTF.

The chain combines TRBV20-1 with TRBJ2-3, with D tentatively TRBD1 or TRBD2 (5 bases each). CDR1 and CDR2 (germline): DFQATT, SNEGSKA (reference sequence). CDR3 length equals 15 residues. V was shortened by 3 bases and J by 0 bases, with 13 bases between the two germline ends. For the CDR3, the DNA is TGCAGTGCTAGTGCCTGGGGACGGAGCACAGATACGCAGTATTTT. Its protein product is CSASAWGRSTDTQYF.

The V call is TRBV4-3, the J call TRBJ2-3; D is unresolved. Germline V CDR1 and CDR2: LGHNA, YSLEER. This CDR3 has 17 residues. V was trimmed by 1 base and J by 1 base, leaving 15 bases between them. This CDR3 is CASSQAPRNEGTDTQYF. In DNA form, the CDR3 reads TGCGCCAGCAGCCAAGCCCCCCGGAACGAGGGCACAGATACGCAGTATTTT.

This clonotype showed up just a few times. The chain is built from TRBV24-1 and TRBJ1-2; D gene unclear. Germline values: CDR1 KGHDR, CDR2 SFDVKD. Between the trimmed V and J ends, which lost 2 bases and 0 bases, there was a span of 3 bases. The CDR3 spans 13 residues. CDR3 sequence: CATSDSTNYGYTF. Written as DNA, the CDR3 is TGTGCCACCAGTGATTCTACTAACTATGGCTACACCTTC.

The chain couples TRBV20-1 to TRBJ2-1; D is perhaps TRBD2 (5 bases). The CDR3 loop spans 16 amino acids. Germline V gene sequence: CDR1 DFQATT, CDR2 SNEGSKA (reference sequence). V lost 0 bases to trimming and J lost 0 bases, with 12 bases between them. CDR3 sequence (DNA): TGCAGTGCTAGAGATTCCGGGGTTCACTCCTACAATGAGCAGTTCTTC. This sequence encodes CSARDSGVHSYNEQFF.

This clonotype was recorded a few times. The chain joins TRBV5-1 to TRBJ2-3, with TRBD1 matching 8 bases. This CDR3 has 14 residues. The trim removed 5 bases at V and 4 bases at J, leaving 6 bases unmatched. CDR1 and CDR2 (germline): SGHRS, YFSETQ. CDR3 sequence: CASRPQGAADTQYF. The CDR3, as DNA: TGCGCCAGCAGGCCCCAGGGGGCTGCAGATACGCAGTATTTT.

This clonotype was detected only a few times. At one boundary the junction diverges from the germline segment, which might be a read error. The chain recombines TRBV6-1 with TRBJ2-1, with TRBD2 matching 10 bases. This CDR3 contains 14 residues. Per germline, CDR1 MNHNS and CDR2 SASEGT. The CDR3 loop is CASSKAGGYNEQFF. Here the CDR3 DNA reads TGTGCCAGCAGTAAAGCGGGAGGGTACAATGAGCAGTTCTTC.